One TCR beta chain is described in this entry. The germline CDR1 and CDR2 sequences are SGHAT and FQNNGV. The length of the CDR3 is 13 residues. Unmatched junction bases numbered 1, after V lost 3 bases and J lost 5 bases. The source of the sample is a study of blood T cell repertoires in COVID-19. For the study at large: Italy, Spain and the United States were the sources of the convalescent and acute COVID-19 samples. PBMCs, B-cell-depleted T cells, or T cells were the source of the cDNA or gDNA that made up the material.

Clones were read by immunoSEQ multiplex PCR, and TCRdb kept only the in-frame ones, dropping some. This sample carries 300,000 or so clones, about 87% of them seen once, and the ten largest clones take over 3.5%. The TCR sequence derives from a woman aged 40 to 50 with acute or convalescent COVID-19. J is TRBJ1-5 and V is TRBV11-2, with 7 bases matching TRBD1. The sequenced material came from peripheral blood. The CDR3 bases are TGTGCCAGCAGCTTGGGGACAGATCAGCCCCAGCATTTT. Its translation is CASSLGTDQPQHF.